The 12 T cell receptor beta chains listed next were all sequenced from one sample in a study of CD8 T cells in Susac syndrome. RNA in amounts of roughly 0.5 to 1 ug was reverse transcribed with random hexamers. TCRdb passed the immunoSEQ multiplex PCR reads through MiXCR, listing each CDR3 protein once. The sample lists 100,000 to 150,000 distinct CDR3 sequences; approximately 93% were seen once. The material sequenced was CD8+ T cells from PBMCs. The receptors originated from a human donor with multiple sclerosis.

The chain employs TRBV7-8 and TRBJ2-3; D is unresolved. The length of the CDR3 is 13 residues. V lost 5 bases and J lost 2, with 8 bases in between. Germline loops: CDR1 SGHVS, CDR2 FQNEAQ. The CDR3 here is CASSPKITDTQYF. The CDR3 DNA sequence: TGTGCCAGCAGCCCCAAAATCACAGATACGCAGTATTTT.

The V and J genes are TRBV19 and TRBJ2-5; D is unresolved. CDR1 is LNHDA, CDR2 SQIVND, per germline (reference sequence). CDR3 length: 12 residues. V was pared by 9 bases and J by 2 bases, with 10 bases between. This CDR3 is CASRRKQETQYF. The CDR3 nucleotides are TGTGCCAGCCGGCGGAAACAAGAGACCCAGTACTTC.

The chain couples TRBV27 to TRBJ2-2; D is ambiguous. Germline assignment: CDR1 MNHEY and CDR2 SMNVEV (reference sequence). V was trimmed by 3 bases and J by 1 base, leaving 9 bases between them. The CDR3 contains 15 residues. The CDR3 here is CASSFRDGNTGELFF. CDR3 nucleotides: TGTGCCAGCAGTTTCCGAGACGGGAACACCGGGGAGCTGTTTTTT.

This chain connects TRBV28 to TRBJ2-3; tentative D call: TRBD2 (7 bases). Germline V lookup: CDR1 MDHEN, CDR2 SYDVKM. This CDR3 contains 16 residues. Trimming removed 8 bases from V and 5 bases from J, with 23 bases in between. In DNA form, the CDR3 reads TGTGCCAGCTGCTTAACCCCCCGGGGGGCCGAAGATACGCAGTATTTT. This translates into CASCLTPRGAEDTQYF.

The chain uses TRBV7-9 and TRBJ1-5, with D unresolved. The CDR3 contains 15 residues. The V end lost 5 bases, the J end lost 2 bases, and 13 bases lay between the germline ends. CDR1 is SEHNR, CDR2 FQNEAQ, per germline (reference sequence). The CDR3 DNA sequence: TGTGCCAGCAGCCCCACGGGCAACGGCAATCAGCCCCAGCATTTT. Translation: CASSPTGNGNQPQHF.

V usage is TRBV5-1 and J usage is TRBJ2-1; D call uncertain. CDR3 size: 14 residues. CDR1 SGHRS and CDR2 YFSETQ come from the germline V gene. V was shortened by 4 bases and J by 8 bases, with 16 bases between the two germline ends. The CDR3 protein is CASSLVGYRDEQFF. DNA of the CDR3: TGCGCCAGCAGCCTCGTTGGCTACCGAGATGAGCAGTTCTTC.

The rearrangement uses TRBV12-3 or TRBV12-4 and TRBJ2-3; maybe TRBD2 (5 bases). With 4 bases removed from V and 4 bases from J, the gap between germline ends came to 9 bases. The CDR3 is 13 residues long. In DNA form, the CDR3 reads TGTGCCAGCAGTTCGGGGTTTTCAGATACGCAGTATTTT. Its protein is CASSSGFSDTQYF.

This clonotype appeared a single time. CDR3 coding DNA: TGTGCCACCAGCGATTTCGGGACAGTGAATGGCTACACCTTC. Its protein product is CATSDFGTVNGYTF. J is TRBJ1-2 and V is TRBV15, with TRBD1 matching 7 bases. The V segment lost 5 bases and the J segment 6 bases; nucleotides outside the gene matches: 9. Looked up from germline, CDR1 is LNHNV and CDR2 is YYDKDF (reference sequence). The CDR3 runs 14 residues.

This sequence joins TRBV12-3 or TRBV12-4 and TRBJ1-2, with D tentatively TRBD1 (5 bases). CDR3 length: 13 amino acids. Trimming took 7 bases from V and 5 from J, leaving 14 bases between them. The DNA of the CDR3 is TGTGCCAGCATTGTGGGGCACATTTATGGCTACACCTTC. This gives the protein CASIVGHIYGYTF.

The chain joins TRBV24-1 to TRBJ2-3; TRBD2 matches 10 bases. The CDR3 consists of 16 residues. The V and J ends lost 4 bases and 2 bases, in that order; junction bases with no gene match: 5. The germline gives CDR1 KGHDR, CDR2 SFDVKD. The CDR3: CATSDGTSATTDTQYF. The DNA for the CDR3 is TGTGCCACCAGTGACGGGACTAGCGCCACCACAGATACGCAGTATTTT.

V and J are TRBV19 and TRBJ2-1, with TRBD2 identical over 7 bases. The germline gives CDR1 LNHDA, CDR2 SQIVND (reference sequence). The CDR3 extends over 16 amino acids. V lost 2 bases to trimming and J lost 0 bases; unmatched junction nucleotides: 4. The CDR3 loop is CASSITGGSSYNEQFF. The CDR3 nucleotides are TGTGCCAGTAGTATAACGGGCGGGAGCTCCTACAATGAGCAGTTCTTC.

The chain recombines TRBV7-3 with TRBJ2-1, with 10 bases identical to TRBD2. CDR3 length equals 15 residues. The germline CDR1 and CDR2 sequences are SGHTA and FQGTGA. V gave up 4 bases and J gave up 5 bases; unmatched junction bases: 5. CDR3: CASSSTSGVNNEQFF. DNA for the CDR3: TGTGCCAGCAGCTCCACTAGCGGGGTTAACAATGAGCAGTTCTTC.